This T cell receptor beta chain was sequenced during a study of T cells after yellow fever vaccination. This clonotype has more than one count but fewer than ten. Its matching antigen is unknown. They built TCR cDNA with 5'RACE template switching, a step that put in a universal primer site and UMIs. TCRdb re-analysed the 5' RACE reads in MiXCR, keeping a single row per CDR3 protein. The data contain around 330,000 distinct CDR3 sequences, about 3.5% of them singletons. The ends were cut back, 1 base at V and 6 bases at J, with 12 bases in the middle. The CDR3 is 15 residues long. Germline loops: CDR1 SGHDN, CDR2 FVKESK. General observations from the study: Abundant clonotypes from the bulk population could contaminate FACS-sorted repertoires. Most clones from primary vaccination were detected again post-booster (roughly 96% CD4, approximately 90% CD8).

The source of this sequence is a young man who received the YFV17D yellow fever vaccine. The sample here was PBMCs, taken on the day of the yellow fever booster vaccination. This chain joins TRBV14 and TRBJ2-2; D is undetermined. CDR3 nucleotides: TGTGCCAGCAGCCAAGCTTACAAGTTGCCCGGGGAGCTGTTTTTT. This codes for CASSQAYKLPGELFF.